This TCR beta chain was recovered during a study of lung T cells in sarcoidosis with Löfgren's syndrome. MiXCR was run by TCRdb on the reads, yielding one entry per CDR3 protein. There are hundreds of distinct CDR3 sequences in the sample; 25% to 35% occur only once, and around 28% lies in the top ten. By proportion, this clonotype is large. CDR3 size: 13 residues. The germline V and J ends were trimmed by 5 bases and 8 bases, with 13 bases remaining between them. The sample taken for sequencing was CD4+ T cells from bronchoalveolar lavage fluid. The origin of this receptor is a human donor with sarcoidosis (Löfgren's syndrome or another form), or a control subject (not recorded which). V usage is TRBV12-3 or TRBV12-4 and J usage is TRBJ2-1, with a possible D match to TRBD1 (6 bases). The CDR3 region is CASSNHREYEQFF. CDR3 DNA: TGTGCCAGCAGTAACCACAGGGAGTATGAGCAGTTCTTC.